The 23 T cell receptor beta chains below come from one sample, sequenced in a study of T cell repertoires in cytomegalovirus infection. These receptors are not linked to any known antigen. One entry per CDR3 protein, called by TCRdb with MiXCR from the reads. The sample yields roughly 730,000 distinct CDR3 sequences, approximately 33% seen once. Sequenced here: cultured PBMCs, sampled from culture after CMV antigen stimulation. Receptor source: a human donor in good health (CMV status not recorded). Some clones in this sample may be carry-over from other donors' samples.

The gene calls are TRBV12-3 or TRBV12-4 and TRBJ1-5; D might be TRBD1 (5 bases). Trimming removed 3 bases at V and 1 base at J, with 13 bases between. This CDR3 has 16 residues. In nucleotides, the CDR3 is TGTGCCAGCAGTTTTGACAGCCTGCGGAGCAATCAGCCCCAGCATTTT. This encodes CASSFDSLRSNQPQHF.

V usage is TRBV5-4 and J usage is TRBJ1-4, with 9 bases fitting TRBD1. Germline CDR1 and CDR2: SGHNT and YYREEE (reference sequence). V shed 0 bases, J shed 3 bases, and the junction held 9 bases outside the gene matches. The CDR3 has 18 residues. The CDR3 region has the DNA TGTGCCAGCAGCTTGGCAGCGGGACAGGGACTTCCTAATGAAAAACTGTTTTTT. Translation gives CASSLAAGQGLPNEKLFF.

This chain connects TRBV27 to TRBJ2-6; maybe TRBD1 (5 bases). This CDR3 is 17 amino acids long. From germline, CDR1 is MNHEY and CDR2 SMNVEV (reference sequence). The V gene lost 5 bases and the J gene lost 7 bases, with 21 bases spanning the gap. The CDR3 coding sequence is TGTGCCAGCAGTGCTCTCCTCAGGGTAGATGGAGCCAACGTCCTGACTTTC. It translates to CASSALLRVDGANVLTF.

The chain has TRBV7-8 and TRBJ1-1; no firm D call. Trimming took off 2 bases at V and 1 base at J, with 11 bases between the two ends. Germline CDR1 SGHVS, CDR2 FQNEAQ. There are 15 residues in the CDR3. The DNA for the CDR3 is TGTGCCAGCAGCTTAATGTTCTTGGAGAACACTGAAGCTTTCTTT. Protein product: CASSLMFLENTEAFF.

This clonotype was seen more than once but under ten times. J is TRBJ2-5 and V is TRBV19, with a possible D match to TRBD2 (6 bases). The CDR3 covers 14 residues. Germline V gene data show CDR1 as LNHDA and CDR2 as SQIVND (reference sequence). Trimming stripped 4 bases from V and 4 bases from J, with 13 bases between. CDR3 residues: CASSRRGWGETQYF. DNA for the CDR3: TGTGCCAGTAGTAGGCGGGGCTGGGGAGAGACCCAGTACTTC.

The chain joins TRBV20-1 to TRBJ1-2, with 7 bases that match TRBD1. J gave up 5 bases and V 1 base, and 4 bases lay outside the gene matches. The CDR3 contains 13 residues. CDR1 is DFQATT, CDR2 SNEGSKA, per germline (reference sequence). The CDR3 nucleotides are TGCAGTGCTAGAGTGCACAGGGGTTATGGCTACACCTTC. Translation: CSARVHRGYGYTF.

The rearrangement uses TRBV12-5 and TRBJ1-2; TRBD1 is a possible D gene (6 bases). CDR3 size: 17 residues. Trimming took off 2 bases at V and 4 bases at J, with 20 bases between the two ends. Per the germline V gene, CDR1 is LGHNT and CDR2 is FRNRAP. The CDR3 nucleotides are TGTGCTAGTGGTTTGCCTACTCGCGGACAGCCACGCTATGGCTACACCTTC. Protein sequence: CASGLPTRGQPRYGYTF. Supplemented by reference TRBV12-5 and TRBJ1-2, the full variable domain reads DARVTQTPRHKVTEMGQEVTMRCQPILGHNTVFWYRQTMMQGLELLAYFRNRAPLDDSGMPKDRFSAEMPDATLATLKIQPSEPRDSAVYFCASGLPTRGQPRYGYTFGSGTRLTVV.

The table lists this clonotype with a few counts. The rearrangement joins TRBV20-1 to TRBJ2-3; D is possibly TRBD1 or TRBD2 (5 bases each). Germline V gene sequence: CDR1 DFQATT, CDR2 SNEGSKA (reference sequence). V lost 5 bases and J 1 base, leaving 13 bases between the germline ends. The CDR3 sequence is 14 residues long. The CDR3 DNA reads as TGCAGTGCTGCCCGGGGACCCGGCACAGATACGCAGTATTTT. Its protein product is CSAARGPGTDTQYF.

This clonotype has only a few counts. The chain recombines TRBV12-3 or TRBV12-4 with TRBJ1-5; no reliable D call. There are 15 residues in the CDR3. Trimming removed 4 bases from V and 7 bases from J, with 17 bases in between. Written as DNA, the CDR3 is TGTGCCAGCAGTTCCATGCCACCTACGGGGCAGCCCCAGCATTTT. It translates to CASSSMPPTGQPQHF.

This clonotype was recorded a few times. This chain uses TRBV7-2 with TRBJ1-2, with D perhaps TRBD1 (6 bases). V lost 7 bases and J 1 base, leaving 13 bases between the germline ends. The CDR3 contains 14 residues. Germline V CDR1 and CDR2: SGHTA, FQGNSA. The CDR3 here is CASTQGGRNYGYTF. CDR3 in DNA: TGTGCCAGCACCCAAGGGGGACGTAACTATGGCTACACCTTC.

This clonotype has at least ten counts. The chain combines TRBV4-1 with TRBJ1-6; 10 bases are shared with TRBD1. This CDR3 comprises 15 residues. Losses at the gene ends were 4 bases for V and 7 bases for J; bases not matched to a gene: 4. The germline V gene has CDR1 MGHRA and CDR2 YSYEKL. The chain's CDR3 is CASSPSGQGNSPLHF. The CDR3 nucleotides read TGCGCCAGCAGCCCATCGGGACAGGGGAATTCACCCCTCCACTTT.

The chain uses TRBV28 and TRBJ1-2; 7 bases are a match to TRBD1. The ends lost 10 bases at V and 4 bases at J; junction bases unmatched: 21. CDR1 is MDHEN and CDR2 is SYDVKM in the germline V gene. The CDR3 is 17 residues long. CDR3 coding DNA: TGTGCCACCGCTGGGGGGGACAGTCAGATGTGGATCTATGGCTACACCTTC. Translated, it gives CATAGGDSQMWIYGYTF.

This rearrangement joins TRBV7-2 to TRBJ2-2; no clear D gene. The CDR3 covers 14 residues. Germline lookup yields CDR1 SGHTA and CDR2 FQGNSA. V shed 1 base and J shed 5 bases, with 8 bases lying between them. The DNA for the CDR3 is TGTGCCAGCAGCTTAGGATGGGGAACCGGGGAGCTGTTTTTT. Amino acids: CASSLGWGTGELFF.

This clonotype was recorded a few times. This chain links TRBV19 with TRBJ2-1, with D perhaps TRBD1 (5 bases). Trimming took 0 bases from V and 3 from J, leaving 12 bases between them. Germline V gene sequence: CDR1 LNHDA, CDR2 SQIVND (reference sequence). The CDR3 covers 16 residues. In DNA form, the CDR3 reads TGTGCCAGTAGTATAGATGGGGCTATCATCTACAATGAGCAGTTCTTC. This gives the protein CASSIDGAIIYNEQFF.

The DNA for the CDR3 is TGTGCCAGCAGCCCCCTCGCCCCGGGAGTCGAGCAGTTCTTC. As protein: CASSPLAPGVEQFF. The chain has TRBV12-3 or TRBV12-4 and TRBJ2-1, with a possible D match to TRBD2 (6 bases). The CDR3 is 14 residues long. Trimming shortened V by 6 bases and J by 10 bases, and 19 bases separated the two germline ends.

The CDR3 sequence is CASSQGAPSGHLPDTQYF. DNA for the CDR3: TGCGCCAGCAGCCAAGGGGCTCCCTCGGGACACCTCCCAGATACGCAGTATTTT. This chain links TRBV4-1 with TRBJ2-3; D perhaps matches TRBD1 (6 bases). V lost 1 base and J lost 4, with 21 bases in between. The CDR3 loop spans 18 amino acids. Germline values: CDR1 MGHRA, CDR2 YSYEKL.

This clonotype was counted many times. The V and J genes are TRBV12-3 or TRBV12-4 and TRBJ1-5; D remains unclear. The CDR3 has 15 amino acids. V lost 6 bases and J 1 base, leaving 13 bases between the germline ends. CDR3 in DNA: TGTGCCAGCAGCACACAAGGTTGGAGCAATCAGCCCCAGCATTTT. Translated: CASSTQGWSNQPQHF.

V usage is TRBV7-8 and J usage is TRBJ2-7; 10 bases are shared with TRBD1. This CDR3 region has 17 residues. CDR1 and CDR2 (germline): SGHVS, FQNEAQ. The ends lost 3 bases at V and 1 base at J; junction bases unmatched: 9. The CDR3 spells CASSLGWGTGVSYEQYF. In DNA form, the CDR3 reads TGTGCCAGCAGCTTGGGGTGGGGGACAGGGGTTTCCTACGAGCAGTACTTC.

This chain connects TRBV7-4 to TRBJ2-2; 12 bases align to TRBD2. Unmatched junction bases numbered 4, after V lost 6 bases and J lost 2 bases. CDR3 length equals 16 residues. Germline V lookup: CDR1 SGHVT, CDR2 SQSDAQ. CDR3 bases: TGTGCCAGCAGGCGAGGACTAGCGGGAAACACCGGGGAGCTGTTTTTT. Residues: CASRRGLAGNTGELFF. Variable domain in full (rest from reference TRBV7-4 and TRBJ2-2): GAGVSQSPRYKVAKRGRDVALRCDSISGHVTLYWYRQTLGQGSEVLTYSQSDAQRDKSGRPSGRFSAERPERSVSTLKIQRTEQGDSAVYLCASRRGLAGNTGELFFGEGSRLTVL.

The genes are TRBV10-3 and TRBJ2-7, with D uncertain. V gave up 4 bases and J gave up 2 bases, with 18 bases separating them. The CDR3 has 16 residues. The V gene's germline CDR1 is ENHRY and CDR2 SYGVKD. CDR3 region: CAISAADSRLTYEQYF. The CDR3, as DNA: TGTGCCATCAGTGCAGCAGATTCACGCCTAACCTACGAGCAGTACTTC.

This clonotype came up a few times. V and J are TRBV12-3 or TRBV12-4 and TRBJ2-4, with 7 nucleotides matching TRBD1. Losses at the gene ends were 7 bases for V and 0 bases for J; bases not matched to a gene: 9. The CDR3 has 16 amino acids. The CDR3 reads CASTSRQGLAKNIQYF. CDR3 in DNA: TGTGCCAGCACCTCCCGACAGGGTCTAGCCAAAAACATTCAGTACTTC.

V gene TRBV28 combines with J gene TRBJ1-1; D is perhaps TRBD1 (6 bases). This CDR3 comprises 12 residues. Per the germline V gene, CDR1 is MDHEN and CDR2 is SYDVKM. V shed 3 bases and J shed 11 bases, with 13 bases lying between them. CDR3 amino acids: CASSFQGFEAFF. CDR3 DNA sequence: TGTGCCAGCAGTTTTCAGGGGTTCGAGGCTTTCTTT.

The sample holds one count of this clonotype. The chain couples TRBV12-3 or TRBV12-4 to TRBJ2-1, with D possibly called TRBD1 or TRBD2 (5 bases each). V was cut by 7 bases and J by 9 bases, with 19 bases left in between. The CDR3 contains 14 residues. CDR3: CASTPGRRDGEQFF. Written as DNA, the CDR3 is TGTGCCAGCACCCCTGGTCGCAGGGACGGTGAGCAGTTCTTC.